This TCR beta chain was retrieved from a study of beta chain features in type 1 diabetes. Study results and limitations: Type 1 diabetes patients showed fewer insertions and more deletions at VDJ junctions. Type 1 diabetes patients had TCRB CDR3s that were shorter (moderately but significantly so) in all four CD4+ subsets.

Remarks on this clone: The antigen remains unidentified.

Purity exceeded 95% in all sorted populations. The junction had 5 bases not matched to a gene; V was cut back by 0 bases and J by 1 base. This CDR3 comprises 16 residues. Germline lookup yields CDR1 MNHEY and CDR2 SVGAGI. The investigators reverse transcribed all of the isolated RNA, so they sequenced expressed TCRB transcripts. Produced via immunoSEQ multiplex PCR; TCRdb's table is partial and in-frame only. The sample includes approximately 260,000 clones, roughly 25% of them seen just once. This receptor was obtained from a woman in her twenties or thirties with type 1 diabetes. The V and J genes are TRBV6-5 and TRBJ2-5, with 7 bases lining up with TRBD2. Sequencing input: naive CD4+ T cells from blood. The CDR3 DNA sequence: TGTGCCAGCAGTTACTCGTATCTAGCGGCCCAAGAGACCCAGTACTTC. As protein: CASSYSYLAAQETQYF.